The clone carrying this TCR beta chain was detected once. As yet, its antigen is unknown. 60 Vbeta and 13 Jbeta primers were used in PCR. The assay was immunoSEQ multiplex PCR, and TCRdb's table has in-frame clones only and misses some. Of about 160,000 clones in the sample, about 65% were seen once. The data are from a study of cytomegalovirus exposure and HLA in healthy donors. The J segment lost 9 bases and the V segment lost 0 bases, leaving 10 bases of the junction unmatched. CDR3 length: 16 amino acids. Germline assignment: CDR1 LGHNA and CDR2 YSLEER. Study results and limitations: One variant, a missense change in DCLRE1C, was linked in a later analysis to TCR beta V- and J-gene trimming.

The receptor was isolated from a man aged 35 to 55 in good health and CMV-seropositive. The specimen sequenced was PBMCs. J is TRBJ2-1 and V is TRBV4-3; 8 nucleotides match TRBD2. Here the CDR3 DNA reads TGCGCCAGCAGCCAAGAGGTAGCGGGGAGAGGTGGTGAGCAGTTCTTC. It encodes CASSQEVAGRGGEQFF.